The 15 T cell receptor beta chains listed next were all sequenced from one sample in a study of cytomegalovirus exposure and HLA in healthy donors. Method: immunoSEQ multiplex PCR; TCRdb's copy keeps in-frame clones and lacks some. Here the sample spans approximately 300,000 clones, roughly nine tenths being singletons. Sequenced material: PBMCs. The receptors here all came from a woman aged 25 to 39 in good health and CMV-seropositive.

The rearrangement uses TRBV9 and TRBJ1-5; TRBD1 matches at 7 bases. The CDR3 is 16 residues long. Unmatched junction bases numbered 8, after V lost 2 bases and J lost 3 bases. Germline CDR1 reads SGDLS; CDR2 reads YYNGEE. The chain's CDR3 is CASSVGADRDNQPQHF. The CDR3 coding sequence is TGTGCCAGCAGCGTGGGTGCCGACAGGGACAATCAGCCCCAGCATTTT. Based on the CDR3 plus reference TRBV9 and TRBJ1-5, the full variable domain is DSGVTQTPKHLITATGQRVTLRCSPRSGDLSVYWYQQSLDQGLQFLIQYYNGEERAKGNILERFSAQQFPDLHSELNLSSLELGDSALYFCASSVGADRDNQPQHFGDGTRLSIL.

V usage is TRBV4-2 and J usage is TRBJ2-6; D uncertain. The CDR3 has 15 amino acids. Trimming removed 6 bases at V and 0 bases at J, with 9 bases between. Germline V CDR1 and CDR2: LGHNA, YNFKEQ. The CDR3: CASRTPSSGANVLTF. In nucleotides, the CDR3 is TGTGCCAGCAGGACACCAAGCTCTGGGGCCAACGTCCTGACTTTC.

This chain joins TRBV5-1 and TRBJ2-1; TRBD2 aligns across 8 bases. The junction had 6 bases not matched to a gene; V was cut back by 1 base and J by 0 bases. CDR3 size: 17 residues. CDR1 and CDR2 from the germline V gene are SGHRS and YFSETQ. The CDR3: CASSLRLAGVSYNEQFF. The CDR3 coding sequence is TGCGCCAGCAGCTTGAGGCTAGCGGGCGTCTCCTACAATGAGCAGTTCTTC.

This chain uses TRBV5-6 with TRBJ2-3, with unresolved D. This CDR3 is 14 amino acids long. The germline CDR1 and CDR2 sequences are SGHDT and YYEEEE. Deletions cut 1 base from V and 5 bases from J, with 11 bases between. The chain's CDR3 is CASSLYSLRDTQYF. The DNA for the CDR3 is TGTGCCAGCAGCTTGTACAGCCTCAGAGATACGCAGTATTTT.

V gene TRBV4-1 combines with J gene TRBJ2-5; D assignment may be TRBD1 or TRBD2 (5 bases each). With 6 bases removed from V and 1 base from J, the gap between germline ends came to 18 bases. The CDR3 extends over 16 amino acids. The germline V gene has CDR1 MGHRA and CDR2 YSYEKL. DNA of the CDR3: TGCGCCAGCAGTAGTCAGTCGGGGCTGTTCCAAGAGACCCAGTACTTC. Its protein is CASSSQSGLFQETQYF.

The chain employs TRBV10-3 and TRBJ2-2, with unresolved D. Trimming shortened V by 0 bases and J by 3 bases, and 11 bases separated the two germline ends. The germline gives CDR1 ENHRY, CDR2 SYGVKD. This CDR3 is 16 amino acids long. CDR3 loop: CAISESGDFDTGELFF. CDR3 sequence (DNA): TGTGCCATCAGTGAGTCGGGTGACTTCGACACCGGGGAGCTGTTTTTT.

This chain links TRBV7-8 with TRBJ2-1; D possibly matches TRBD1 or TRBD2 (6 bases each). In germline, CDR1 is SGHVS, CDR2 FQNEAQ. V lost 0 bases and J 4 bases, leaving 10 bases between the germline ends. This CDR3 spans 15 amino acids. As DNA, the CDR3 is TGTGCCAGCAGCTTAGCGGGGGGCGATTACAATGAGCAGTTCTTC. It codes for CASSLAGGDYNEQFF.

This clone has more than one count but fewer than ten. The chain links TRBV28 to TRBJ2-7; D is unclear. Trimming stripped 6 bases from V and 4 bases from J, with 10 bases between. CDR1 and CDR2 (germline): MDHEN, SYDVKM. The CDR3 loop spans 12 amino acids. CDR3 residues: CASSRTRYEQYF. In DNA form, the CDR3 reads TGTGCCAGCAGCCGTACCCGATACGAGCAGTACTTC.

This rearrangement joins TRBV29-1 to TRBJ2-7; 11 bases fit TRBD1. V shed 7 bases, J shed 7 bases, and the junction held 6 bases outside the gene matches. The CDR3 runs to 12 residues. Germline CDR1 SQVTM, CDR2 ANQGSEA. The CDR3 bases are TGCAGCGCGGGACAGGGGGTAGGGGAGCAGTACTTC. This sequence encodes CSAGQGVGEQYF.

The chain combines TRBV27 with TRBJ1-5, with D hard to call. V was trimmed by 1 base and J by 6 bases, leaving 13 bases between them. CDR1 and CDR2 from the germline V gene are MNHEY and SMNVEV (reference sequence). The CDR3 sequence is 15 residues long. The chain's CDR3 is CASSLLSGTGQPQHF. The CDR3 DNA follows: TGTGCCAGCAGTTTATTGTCCGGTACGGGTCAGCCCCAGCATTTT.

The V gene is TRBV6-5, the J gene TRBJ1-1; the D is unclear. Trimming removed 1 base at V and 3 bases at J, with 6 bases between. CDR1 and CDR2 from the germline V gene are MNHEY and SVGAGI. The CDR3 length is 13 residues. The CDR3, as DNA: TGTGCCAGCAGTTACTTTCAGGACACTGAAGCTTTCTTT. This gives the protein CASSYFQDTEAFF.

This chain uses TRBV7-9 with TRBJ1-2; unclear D gene. The CDR3 runs to 14 residues. V lost 0 bases and J 2 bases, leaving 7 bases between the germline ends. From germline, CDR1 is SEHNR and CDR2 FQNEAQ (reference sequence). The DNA of the CDR3 is TGTGCCAGCAGCTTAGCGGACGGGAACTATGGCTACACCTTC. It specifies CASSLADGNYGYTF. The whole variable domain, remainder taken from reference TRBV7-9 and TRBJ1-2, is DTGVSQNPRHKITKRGQNVTFRCDPISEHNRLYWYRQTLGQGPEFLTYFQNEAQLEKSRLLSDRFSAERPKGSFSTLEIQRTEQGDSAMYLCASSLADGNYGYTFGSGTRLTVV.

The chain uses TRBV5-8 and TRBJ2-1; tentatively, D is TRBD2 (5 bases). Trimming cost V 1 base and J 8 bases, with 10 bases left between them. Germline assignment: CDR1 SGHTS and CDR2 YDEGEE. The CDR3 covers 13 residues. CDR3 sequence: CASSLRGSDEQFF. As DNA, the CDR3 is TGTGCCAGCAGCTTGCGGGGATCAGATGAGCAGTTCTTC.

This chain connects TRBV19 to TRBJ2-7; 9 bases agree with TRBD1. J was trimmed by 6 bases and V by 5 bases; bases with no gene match: 11. This CDR3 region has 15 residues. CDR1 is LNHDA, CDR2 SQIVND, per germline (reference sequence). CDR3 DNA sequence: TGTGCCAGTAGTCCCGGGACAGGGTTTGCCTCCGAGCAGTACTTC. Translated, it gives CASSPGTGFASEQYF.

The CDR3 loop is CASSQDGGPYEQYF. Here the CDR3 DNA reads TGCGCCAGCAGCCAAGACGGAGGACCCTACGAGCAGTACTTC. This chain connects TRBV4-3 to TRBJ2-7; D is possibly TRBD2 (5 bases). The germline V gene has CDR1 LGHNA and CDR2 YSLEER. CDR3 size: 14 residues. V was clipped by 0 bases and J by 2 bases, with 8 bases between them.